The clone carrying this T cell receptor beta chain is categorized as medium-sized. These data belong to a study of blood T cell repertoires in COVID-19. Looking at the study overall: Researchers got acute and convalescent COVID-19 samples from the United States, Italy and Spain.

Original processing notes: The assay estimated nucleated cells by amplifying reference gene primers. Assay: immunoSEQ multiplex PCR; the TCRdb copy retains only in-frame clones and omits some. For V, J and clone size, that table is used; D and trimming come from the DNA. The table records about 31,000 clones, roughly nine tenths of them present only once. There are 16 residues in the CDR3. Germline V gene data show CDR1 as SEHNR and CDR2 as FQNEAQ (reference sequence). The ends were cut back, 3 bases at V and 5 bases at J, with 18 bases in the middle. The rearrangement joins TRBV7-9 to TRBJ2-3, with D perhaps matching TRBD2 (6 bases). Sequencing was performed on peripheral blood. The receptor was derived from a human donor in a cohort sampled during active COVID-19. The CDR3 DNA is TGTGCCAGCAGCTTGGGGGGTGCTGAGTATGTAGATACGCAGTATTTT. Translating it yields CASSLGGAEYVDTQYF.